This T cell receptor beta chain was profiled in a study of technical replicates of blood from a few donors (dated by TCRdb to 2015 to 2018). Germline trimming amounts to 6 bases on V and 4 bases on J, with 6 as the count of junction bases outside the gene matches. Per the germline V gene, LGHNT is the CDR1 and FRNRAP is the CDR2. The CDR3 holds 15 amino acids from the cysteine to the phenylalanine. The retained sequence is limited to the CDR3, 45 bases, with the frame set at the first base. Receptors were amplified or captured by the immunoSEQ multiplex PCR assay. TCRdb's version of the immuneACCESS table is confined to in-frame rearrangements and falls short of the full clone set. An unresolved V gene accounts for under half of the shortfall where checked; the remainder is of unknown origin. The sample table records more than 9,000 clones; 90% to 95% of these occur just once. About 7.1% of the sample rests with the top ten.

Details on this clone: Its recognized antigen is unknown. No base-level quality is on record; no much larger clone is a single base apart.

The receptor was derived from a human donor in good health. What was sequenced was PBMCs. Recombination connected TRBV12-5 to TRBJ2-1; TRBD2 aligns with 10 central bases. CDR3 sequence: CASGSGTSEYNEQFF. In nucleotide form, the sequence is TGTGCTAGTGGGTCCGGGACTAGCGAGTACAATGAGCAGTTCTTC.